The 9 T cell receptor beta chains in this list originate from one sample, sequenced in a study of blood T cell repertoires in COVID-19. TCRdb's copy holds only in-frame clones and misses some; the assay was immunoSEQ multiplex PCR. The sample has a few hundred thousand clones; about nine tenths are singletons. The material sequenced was peripheral blood. The receptors come from a woman aged 25 to 45 with COVID-19, enrolled during active disease.

V usage is TRBV5-1 and J usage is TRBJ1-2; D remains ambiguous. CDR1 and CDR2 (germline): SGHRS, YFSETQ. The CDR3 runs 14 residues. Trimming removed 0 bases at V and 2 bases at J, with 8 bases between. The CDR3 nucleotides read TGCGCCAGCAGCTTGGCCGTCAGGAACTATGGCTACACCTTC. The encoded protein is CASSLAVRNYGYTF.

For this clone: Other DNA sequences in the same sample also yield this CDR3. This sequence joins TRBV27 and TRBJ2-7, with D perhaps TRBD1 (5 bases). The CDR3 loop spans 14 amino acids. V lost 6 bases to trimming and J lost 0 bases, with 12 bases between them. CDR1 MNHEY and CDR2 SMNVEV come from the germline V gene (reference sequence). CDR3 sequence: CASSRDRSSYEQYF. The DNA of the CDR3 is TGTGCCAGCAGCCGCGACAGAAGCTCCTACGAGCAGTACTTC.

The V gene is TRBV12-5, the J gene TRBJ1-1; TRBD1 aligns across 7 bases. Unmatched junction bases numbered 12, after V lost 5 bases and J lost 6 bases. This CDR3 spans 15 amino acids. CDR1 LGHNT and CDR2 FRNRAP come from the germline V gene. CDR3 residues: CASGSKQGKVAEAFF. The CDR3 DNA sequence: TGTGCTAGTGGTAGCAAACAGGGGAAAGTCGCTGAAGCTTTCTTT.

V and J are TRBV19 and TRBJ2-2; weak D call: TRBD1 (6 bases). This CDR3 has 15 residues. Germline V lookup: CDR1 LNHDA, CDR2 SQIVND (reference sequence). Trimming stripped 3 bases from V and 2 bases from J, with 10 bases between. The CDR3 nucleotides are TGTGCCAGTAGTATTGACGGGACAAACACCGGGGAGCTGTTTTTT. This encodes CASSIDGTNTGELFF.

V gene TRBV11-2 combines with J gene TRBJ2-7; D remains unclear. CDR1 is SGHAT, CDR2 FQNNGV, per germline. The CDR3 spans 14 residues. Trimming removed 5 bases from V and 0 bases from J, with 11 bases in between. CDR3 protein: CASSETGFSYEQYF. The DNA of the CDR3 is TGTGCCAGCAGCGAAACCGGGTTCTCCTACGAGCAGTACTTC.

This rearrangement joins TRBV3-1 (or the pseudogene TRBV3-2) to TRBJ1-1, with D maybe TRBD1 (6 bases). This CDR3 comprises 21 residues. Trimming removed 3 bases at V and 2 bases at J, with 31 bases between. Germline CDR1 is LGHDT and CDR2 is YNNKEL (reference sequence). The CDR3 reads CASSHWQGIPSVRPGNTEAFF. Here the CDR3 DNA reads TGTGCCAGCAGCCATTGGCAGGGGATACCCTCAGTTCGCCCAGGTAACACTGAAGCTTTCTTT.

CDR3 amino acids: CASSEPGITNEKLFF. The CDR3 nucleotides are TGTGCCAGCAGTGAGCCAGGGATTACTAATGAAAAACTGTTTTTT. The rearrangement links TRBV25-1 to TRBJ1-4; tentative D call: TRBD1 (5 bases). The length of the CDR3 is 15 residues. CDR1 is MGHDK and CDR2 is SYGVNS in the germline V gene. Trimming left V 3 bases short and J 2 bases short, with 10 bases between.

The rearrangement uses TRBV18 and TRBJ1-1, with 10 bases identical to TRBD1. J gave up 1 base and V 6 bases, and 5 bases lay outside the gene matches. CDR1 KGHSH and CDR2 LQKENI come from the germline V gene. CDR3 length: 15 amino acids. CDR3 bases: TGTGCCAGCTCTTCGACAGGGGGCTGGAACACTGAAGCTTTCTTT. Its protein product is CASSSTGGWNTEAFF. The whole variable domain, remainder taken from reference TRBV18 and TRBJ1-1, is NAGVMQNPRHLVRRRGQEARLRCSPMKGHSHVYWYRQLPEEGLKFMVYLQKENIIDESGMPKERFSAEFPKEGPSILRIQQVVRGDSAAYFCASSSTGGWNTEAFFGQGTRLTVV.

This rearrangement joins TRBV28 to TRBJ2-7; 14 nucleotides line up with TRBD2. The CDR3 runs 16 residues. Per the germline V gene, CDR1 is MDHEN and CDR2 is SYDVKM. V dropped 5 bases and J dropped 5; count of bases not matched to a gene: 8. The CDR3 loop is CASSPLTGLAGDEQYF. The CDR3 coding sequence is TGTGCCAGCAGTCCACTAACGGGACTAGCGGGAGACGAGCAGTACTTC.